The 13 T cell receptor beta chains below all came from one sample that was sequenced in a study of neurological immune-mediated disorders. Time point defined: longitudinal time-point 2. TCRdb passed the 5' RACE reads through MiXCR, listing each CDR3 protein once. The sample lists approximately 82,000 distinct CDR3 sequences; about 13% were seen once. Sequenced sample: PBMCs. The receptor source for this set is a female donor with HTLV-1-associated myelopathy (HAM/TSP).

The CDR3 protein is CASSQGTGAGETQYF. The CDR3 DNA reads TGCGCCAGCAGCCAAGGGACAGGAGCGGGGGAGACCCAGTACTTC. The chain combines TRBV5-1 with TRBJ2-5; weak D call: TRBD1 (8 bases). V gave up 4 bases and J gave up 5 bases, with 18 bases separating them. Germline CDR1 reads SGHRS; CDR2 reads YFSETQ. The length of the CDR3 is 15 residues.

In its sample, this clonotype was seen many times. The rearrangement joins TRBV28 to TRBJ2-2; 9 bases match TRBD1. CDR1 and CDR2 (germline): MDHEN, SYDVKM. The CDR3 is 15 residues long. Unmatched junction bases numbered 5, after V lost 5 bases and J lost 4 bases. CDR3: CASSTGGRITGELFF. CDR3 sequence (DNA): TGTGCCAGCAGTACAGGGGGCAGGATCACCGGGGAGCTGTTTTTT.

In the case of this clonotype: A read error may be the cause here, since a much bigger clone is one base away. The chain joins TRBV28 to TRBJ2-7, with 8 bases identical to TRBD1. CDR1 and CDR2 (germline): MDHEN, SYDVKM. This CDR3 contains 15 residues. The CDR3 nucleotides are TGTGTCAGCGCAAAACCCAGGGGGCACTCCTACGAGCAGTACTTC. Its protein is CVSAKPRGHSYEQYF.

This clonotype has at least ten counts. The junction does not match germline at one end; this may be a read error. CDR3 amino acids: CASSLGTNGKLFF. CDR3 DNA sequence: TGTGCCAGCAGTTTAGGGACCAATGGAAAACTGTTTTTT. This chain uses TRBV28 with TRBJ1-4, with D possibly TRBD1 on 5 matching bases. The CDR3 runs 13 residues. Germline CDR1 reads MDHEN; CDR2 reads SYDVKM.

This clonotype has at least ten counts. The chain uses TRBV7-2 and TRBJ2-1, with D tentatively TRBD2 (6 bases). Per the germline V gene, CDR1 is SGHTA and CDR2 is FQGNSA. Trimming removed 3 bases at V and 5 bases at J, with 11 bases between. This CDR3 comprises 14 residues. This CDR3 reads CASSFLAVHNEQFF. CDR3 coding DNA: TGTGCCAGCAGCTTTTTAGCGGTTCACAATGAGCAGTTCTTC. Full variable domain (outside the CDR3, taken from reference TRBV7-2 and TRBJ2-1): GAGVSQSPSNKVTEKGKDVELRCDPISGHTALYWYRQSLGQGLEFLIYFQGNSAPDKSGLPSDRFSAERTGGSVSTLTIQRTQQEDSAVYLCASSFLAVHNEQFFGPGTRLTVL.

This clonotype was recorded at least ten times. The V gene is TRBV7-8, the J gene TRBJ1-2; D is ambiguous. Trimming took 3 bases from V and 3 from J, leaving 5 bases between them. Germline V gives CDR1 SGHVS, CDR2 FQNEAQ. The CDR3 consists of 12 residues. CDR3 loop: CASSFTDYGYTF. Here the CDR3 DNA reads TGTGCCAGCAGCTTTACGGACTATGGCTACACCTTC.

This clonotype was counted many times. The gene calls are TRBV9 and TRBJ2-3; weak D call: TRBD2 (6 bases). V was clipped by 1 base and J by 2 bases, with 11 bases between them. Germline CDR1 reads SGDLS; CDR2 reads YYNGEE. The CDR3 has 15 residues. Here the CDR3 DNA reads TGTGCCAGCAGCGTATTGGGCGGGGACACAGATACGCAGTATTTT. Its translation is CASSVLGGDTDTQYF.

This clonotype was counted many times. As DNA, the CDR3 is TGCAGTGCTAGAGATACGAAGCGGTCTGGGGCCAACGTCCTGACTTTC. Amino acid sequence: CSARDTKRSGANVLTF. The rearrangement links TRBV20-1 to TRBJ2-6; D is perhaps TRBD2 (5 bases). Germline V gene lookup returns CDR1 DFQATT and CDR2 SNEGSKA (reference sequence). V lost 0 bases, J lost 1 base, and 10 bases lay in between. The CDR3 consists of 16 residues.

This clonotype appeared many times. CDR3: CASAPWGGASDTQYF. The DNA for the CDR3 is TGTGCCAGCGCACCTTGGGGGGGGGCTTCAGATACGCAGTATTTT. The genes are TRBV7-2 and TRBJ2-3; a weak D match, TRBD2 (7 bases). Between the trimmed V and J ends, which lost 8 bases and 4 bases, there was a span of 19 bases. CDR3 length: 15 amino acids. Germline CDR1 is SGHTA and CDR2 is FQGNSA. The full variable domain, with the rest looked up from reference TRBV7-2 and TRBJ2-3, is GAGVSQSPSNKVTEKGKDVELRCDPISGHTALYWYRQSLGQGLEFLIYFQGNSAPDKSGLPSDRFSAERTGGSVSTLTIQRTQQEDSAVYLCASAPWGGASDTQYFGPGTRLTVL.

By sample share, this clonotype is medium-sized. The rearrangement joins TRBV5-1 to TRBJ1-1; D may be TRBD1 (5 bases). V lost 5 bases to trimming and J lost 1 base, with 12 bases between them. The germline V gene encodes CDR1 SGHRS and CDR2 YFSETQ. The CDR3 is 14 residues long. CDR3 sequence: CASREQVTNTEAFF. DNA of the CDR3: TGCGCCAGCAGGGAACAGGTAACGAACACTGAAGCTTTCTTT.

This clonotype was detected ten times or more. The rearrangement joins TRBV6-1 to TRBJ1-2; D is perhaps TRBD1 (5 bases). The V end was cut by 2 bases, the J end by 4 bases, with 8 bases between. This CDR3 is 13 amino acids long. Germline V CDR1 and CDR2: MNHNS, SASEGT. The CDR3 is CASSEWTSYGYTF. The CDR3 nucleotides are TGTGCCAGCAGTGAATGGACAAGCTATGGCTACACCTTC.

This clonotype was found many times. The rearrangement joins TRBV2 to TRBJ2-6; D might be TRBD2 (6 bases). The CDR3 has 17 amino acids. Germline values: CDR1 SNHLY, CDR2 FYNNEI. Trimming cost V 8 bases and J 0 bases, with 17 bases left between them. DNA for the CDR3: TGTGCCAGCGGTGGGCCGGAGCGGGTCTCTGGGGCCAACGTCCTGACTTTC. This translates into CASGGPERVSGANVLTF.

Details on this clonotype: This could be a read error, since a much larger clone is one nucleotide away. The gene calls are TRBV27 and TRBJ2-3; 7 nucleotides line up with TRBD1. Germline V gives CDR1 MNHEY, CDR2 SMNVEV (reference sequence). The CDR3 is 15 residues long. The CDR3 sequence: CVSSWEHRGLDTQYF. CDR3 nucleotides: TGTGTCAGCAGTTGGGAGCATAGGGGGCTAGATACGCAGTATTTT.